The T cell receptor beta chain described here comes from a study of metastatic and nonmetastatic thyroid tumors. Study-wide points: The reported finding was significantly higher TCR beta diversity in malignant thyroid tumors relative to benign nodules, in blood and tumor.

No treatment of any kind had been given to any patient before thyroid surgery. Worth noting for this clone: Its antigen is still unknown.

The V gene end was trimmed by 2 bases and the J gene end by 4 bases; junction bases not matched to a gene: 16. CDR1 is DFQATT, CDR2 SNEGSKA, per germline (reference sequence). The CDR3 loop spans 19 amino acids. TCRdb re-clonotyped the PCR reads through MiXCR. The repertoire consists of fewer than 8,500 clones, with around two fifths occurring once and the leading ten covering 23%. The chain employs TRBV20-1 and TRBJ2-1; the match to TRBD2 covers 11 bases. This TCR derives from a female donor with papillary thyroid cancer or a benign thyroid nodule (not recorded which). Some clones in this sample may be carry-over from other donors' samples. The sample was tumor tissue. The CDR3 here is CSARQTNDQGLAVYNEQFF. In DNA, the CDR3 is TGCAGTGCTAGACAGACGAACGACCAGGGACTAGCGGTTTACAATGAGCAGTTCTTC.